What follows are 22 T cell receptor beta chains derived from one specimen sequenced in a study of blood T cell repertoires in COVID-19. The method was immunoSEQ multiplex PCR; TCRdb's version includes in-frame clones alone and lacks a portion of them. The repertoire holds 100,000 to 120,000 clones, with around 82% as singletons. Sequenced sample: peripheral blood. The receptors were sampled from a woman in her sixties with acute or convalescent COVID-19.

V is TRBV7-6 and J is TRBJ2-1, with 9 bases that match TRBD1. The CDR3 totals 18 residues. The germline CDR1 and CDR2 sequences are SGHVS and FNYEAQ. V lost 4 bases, J lost 5 bases, and 15 bases stayed unmatched. Written as DNA, the CDR3 is TGTGCCAGCAGCTCATCCCGCTTCCAGGACAGGGGCCACAATGAGCAGTTCTTC. It encodes CASSSSRFQDRGHNEQFF. The full variable domain, completed using reference TRBV7-6 and TRBJ2-1, is GAGVSQSPRYKVTKRGQDVALRCDPISGHVSLYWYRQALGQGPEFLTYFNYEAQQDKSGLPNDRFSAERPEGSISTLTIQRTEQRDSAMYRCASSSSRFQDRGHNEQFFGPGTRLTVL.

V is TRBV5-6 and J is TRBJ2-5; 7 bases line up with TRBD2. V lost 2 bases and J lost 4; bases outside the gene matches: 8. This CDR3 has 15 amino acids. CDR1 and CDR2 (germline): SGHDT, YYEEEE. The CDR3 spells CASSFRGREGETQYF. The CDR3 region has the DNA TGTGCCAGCAGCTTTAGGGGCAGGGAGGGAGAGACCCAGTACTTC. The full variable domain, in which reference TRBV5-6 and TRBJ2-5 provide the parts outside the CDR3, is DAGVTQSPTHLIKTRGQQVTLRCSPKSGHDTVSWYQQALGQGPQFIFQYYEEEERQRGNFPDRFSGHQFPNYSSELNVNALLLGDSALYLCASSFRGREGETQYFGPGTRLLVL.

This clone has more than one count but fewer than ten. The rearrangement links TRBV29-1 to TRBJ2-7, with TRBD2 matching 13 bases. The CDR3 covers 14 residues. Germline values: CDR1 SQVTM, CDR2 ANQGSEA. V lost 6 bases to trimming and J lost 3 bases; unmatched junction nucleotides: 5. The CDR3 here is CSVVTSGGGYEQYF. CDR3 nucleotide sequence: TGCAGCGTCGTAACTAGCGGGGGGGGCTACGAGCAGTACTTC.

V usage is TRBV11-2 and J usage is TRBJ2-3; 12 nucleotides align to TRBD2. The CDR3 has 16 residues. Germline CDR1 and CDR2: SGHAT and FQNNGV. V shed 8 bases, J shed 5 bases, and the junction held 11 bases outside the gene matches. The CDR3 bases are TGTGCCAGCGACAATCTAGCGGGGGGGCTTGGAGATACGCAGTATTTT. Protein product: CASDNLAGGLGDTQYF.

The V and J genes are TRBV27 and TRBJ1-1, with TRBD1 identical over 7 bases. V gave up 5 bases and J gave up 8 bases; unmatched junction bases: 8. The CDR3 is 13 amino acids. From germline, CDR1 is MNHEY and CDR2 SMNVEV (reference sequence). The CDR3 spells CASSPPGQIEAFF. CDR3 DNA: TGTGCCAGCAGTCCTCCGGGACAGATAGAAGCTTTCTTT.

The V call is TRBV12-3 or TRBV12-4, the J call TRBJ1-1; no firm D call. The CDR3 runs to 13 residues. The ends were cut back, 2 bases at V and 10 bases at J, with 14 bases in the middle. The CDR3 reads CASSLIGREGAFF. The CDR3 bases are TGTGCCAGCAGTTTAATTGGGAGGGAGGGAGCTTTCTTT.

The chain has TRBV23-1 and TRBJ1-5; D uncertain. TRBV23-1 is recorded as an ORF, its role being uncertain. The CDR3 contains 12 residues. Trimming shortened V by 2 bases and J by 10 bases, and 9 bases separated the two germline ends. CDR3 protein: CASSQEALPQHF. Here the CDR3 DNA reads TGCGCCAGCAGTCAAGAGGCCCTCCCCCAGCATTTT.

This sequence joins TRBV27 and TRBJ2-2; 7 bases match TRBD2. The CDR3 spans 15 residues. V dropped 5 bases and J dropped 9; count of bases not matched to a gene: 12. Germline loops: CDR1 MNHEY, CDR2 SMNVEV (reference sequence). CDR3 coding DNA: TGTGCCAGCAGTGTGGGTCTCGGGGGGATCCGGGAGCTGTTTTTT. This codes for CASSVGLGGIRELFF.

The chain couples TRBV7-3 to TRBJ1-1; D not resolved. In germline, CDR1 is SGHTA, CDR2 FQGTGA. This CDR3 region has 14 residues. Trimming left V 1 base short and J 2 bases short, with 8 bases between. This CDR3 reads CASSLSPSNTEAFF. CDR3 nucleotide sequence: TGTGCCAGCAGCTTAAGTCCTTCCAACACTGAAGCTTTCTTT.

In its sample, this clone was seen once. The chain has TRBV2 and TRBJ2-2, with D unclear. The length of the CDR3 is 14 residues. Trimming removed 2 bases from V and 0 bases from J, with 4 bases in between. The germline gives CDR1 SNHLY, CDR2 FYNNEI. CDR3 protein: CASSELSNTGELFF. The CDR3 DNA sequence: TGTGCCAGCAGTGAATTATCGAACACCGGGGAGCTGTTTTTT. Using reference TRBV2 and TRBJ2-2 for the parts outside the CDR3, the full variable domain is EPEVTQTPSHQVTQMGQEVILRCVPISNHLYFYWYRQILGQKVEFLVSFYNNEISEKSEIFDDQFSVERPDGSNFTLKIRSTKLEDSAMYFCASSELSNTGELFFGEGSRLTVL.

CDR3 in DNA: TGTGCCACCAGCGGGGGGGCCCACGAGCAGTACTTC. This translates into CATSGGAHEQYF. This chain uses TRBV24-1 with TRBJ2-7, with 8 nucleotides matching TRBD2. The CDR3 consists of 12 residues. Per the germline V gene, CDR1 is KGHDR and CDR2 is SFDVKD. J lost 5 bases, V lost 7 bases, and 3 bases had no gene match.

CDR3 region: CASSLLGGRGTDTQYF. CDR3 coding DNA: TGCGCCAGCAGCCTCCTGGGGGGGCGAGGCACAGATACGCAGTATTTT. The chain has TRBV5-1 and TRBJ2-3; TRBD2 is a possible D gene (7 bases). Per germline, CDR1 SGHRS and CDR2 YFSETQ. With 4 bases removed from V and 1 base from J, the gap between germline ends came to 16 bases. This CDR3 spans 16 amino acids.

This chain joins TRBV4-2 and TRBJ1-2; 8 bases are a match to TRBD1. CDR3 length: 16 residues. Germline-derived CDR1 and CDR2 are LGHNA and YNFKEQ. With 0 bases clipped from V and 7 bases from J, the junction kept 10 bases outside the gene matches. The CDR3 DNA follows: TGTGCCAGCAGCCAAGATCTAGAAGGACAGGGCTCTGGCTACACCTTC. Residues: CASSQDLEGQGSGYTF.

The CDR3 bases are TGTGCCACCAGCAGAGGACCAGCAGGGATTGAAAAACTGTTTTTT. It encodes CATSRGPAGIEKLFF. The genes are TRBV15 and TRBJ1-4, with D possibly TRBD1 on 5 matching bases. V was shortened by 1 base and J by 7 bases, with 13 bases between the two germline ends. The CDR3 is made up of 15 amino acids. Germline V gene sequence: CDR1 LNHNV, CDR2 YYDKDF (reference sequence).

This clone has just one count. CDR3 in DNA: TGTGCCAGCAGTCCCCCGGGGGGATACCCGGATACGCAGTATTTT. Residues: CASSPPGGYPDTQYF. V is TRBV6-5 and J is TRBJ2-3, with 7 bases fitting TRBD2. V gave up 5 bases and J gave up 6 bases; unmatched junction bases: 11. Germline lookup yields CDR1 MNHEY and CDR2 SVGAGI. This CDR3 region has 15 residues.

This chain connects TRBV6-5 to TRBJ1-1; D not resolved. Germline CDR1 MNHEY, CDR2 SVGAGI. The CDR3 sequence is 14 residues long. V lost 0 bases, J lost 8 bases, and 13 bases lay in between. The CDR3: CASSYSRARGEAFF. CDR3 coding DNA: TGTGCCAGCAGTTACTCGAGGGCTCGTGGGGAAGCTTTCTTT.

The CDR3 loop reads CSASTGRDQPQHF. CDR3 DNA: TGCAGTGCTAGTACCGGTCGCGATCAGCCCCAGCATTTT. The J gene is TRBJ1-5, the V gene TRBV20-1, with D unresolved. V was shortened by 3 bases and J by 5 bases, with 11 bases between the two germline ends. The germline V gene has CDR1 DFQATT and CDR2 SNEGSKA (reference sequence). The CDR3 totals 13 residues.

The DNA of the CDR3 is TGTGCCAGCAGCGCCACGGGTGGGAACACCATATATTTT. Translating it yields CASSATGGNTIYF. This sequence joins TRBV7-3 and TRBJ1-3; no definite D call. Between the trimmed V and J ends, which lost 5 bases and 7 bases, there was a span of 12 bases. Germline assignment: CDR1 SGHTA and CDR2 FQGTGA. This CDR3 region has 13 residues.

V gene TRBV28 combines with J gene TRBJ1-5; D is uncertain. The germline V gene has CDR1 MDHEN and CDR2 SYDVKM. V was pared by 1 base and J by 1 base, with 11 bases between. This CDR3 spans 16 amino acids. The CDR3 protein is CASSLSTEGSNQPQHF. The CDR3 DNA reads TGTGCCAGCAGTTTATCGACGGAGGGAAGCAATCAGCCCCAGCATTTT. Supplemented by reference TRBV28 and TRBJ1-5, the full variable domain reads DVKVTQSSRYLVKRTGEKVFLECVQDMDHENMFWYRQDPGLGLRLIYFSYDVKMKEKGDIPEGYSVSREKKERFSLILESASTNQTSMYLCASSLSTEGSNQPQHFGDGTRLSIL.

This clone showed up just once. The chain carries TRBV7-9 and TRBJ1-2, with D possibly TRBD1 on 6 matching bases. Germline CDR1 SEHNR, CDR2 FQNEAQ (reference sequence). Trimming removed 8 bases from V and 4 bases from J, with 8 bases in between. CDR3 length: 11 amino acids. The chain's CDR3 is CASGGAYGYTF. CDR3 sequence (DNA): TGTGCCAGCGGGGGGGCCTATGGCTACACCTTC.

The DNA for the CDR3 is TGCGCCAGCAGCCAAGCCCCACATCCTAGCAATCAGCCCCAGCATTTT. Translated: CASSQAPHPSNQPQHF. This chain joins TRBV4-1 and TRBJ1-5; no definite D call. Trimming shortened V by 1 base and J by 0 bases, and 10 bases separated the two germline ends. The germline V gene encodes CDR1 MGHRA and CDR2 YSYEKL. This CDR3 spans 16 amino acids.

CDR3 sequence reads: CASRQGSGGYTF. CDR3 nucleotides: TGTGCCAGCAGGCAAGGGTCGGGAGGCTACACCTTC. The chain employs TRBV12-3 or TRBV12-4 and TRBJ1-2; D gene unclear. Trimming pared 6 bases from V and 8 bases from J, leaving 13 bases between. The CDR3 is 12 amino acids.